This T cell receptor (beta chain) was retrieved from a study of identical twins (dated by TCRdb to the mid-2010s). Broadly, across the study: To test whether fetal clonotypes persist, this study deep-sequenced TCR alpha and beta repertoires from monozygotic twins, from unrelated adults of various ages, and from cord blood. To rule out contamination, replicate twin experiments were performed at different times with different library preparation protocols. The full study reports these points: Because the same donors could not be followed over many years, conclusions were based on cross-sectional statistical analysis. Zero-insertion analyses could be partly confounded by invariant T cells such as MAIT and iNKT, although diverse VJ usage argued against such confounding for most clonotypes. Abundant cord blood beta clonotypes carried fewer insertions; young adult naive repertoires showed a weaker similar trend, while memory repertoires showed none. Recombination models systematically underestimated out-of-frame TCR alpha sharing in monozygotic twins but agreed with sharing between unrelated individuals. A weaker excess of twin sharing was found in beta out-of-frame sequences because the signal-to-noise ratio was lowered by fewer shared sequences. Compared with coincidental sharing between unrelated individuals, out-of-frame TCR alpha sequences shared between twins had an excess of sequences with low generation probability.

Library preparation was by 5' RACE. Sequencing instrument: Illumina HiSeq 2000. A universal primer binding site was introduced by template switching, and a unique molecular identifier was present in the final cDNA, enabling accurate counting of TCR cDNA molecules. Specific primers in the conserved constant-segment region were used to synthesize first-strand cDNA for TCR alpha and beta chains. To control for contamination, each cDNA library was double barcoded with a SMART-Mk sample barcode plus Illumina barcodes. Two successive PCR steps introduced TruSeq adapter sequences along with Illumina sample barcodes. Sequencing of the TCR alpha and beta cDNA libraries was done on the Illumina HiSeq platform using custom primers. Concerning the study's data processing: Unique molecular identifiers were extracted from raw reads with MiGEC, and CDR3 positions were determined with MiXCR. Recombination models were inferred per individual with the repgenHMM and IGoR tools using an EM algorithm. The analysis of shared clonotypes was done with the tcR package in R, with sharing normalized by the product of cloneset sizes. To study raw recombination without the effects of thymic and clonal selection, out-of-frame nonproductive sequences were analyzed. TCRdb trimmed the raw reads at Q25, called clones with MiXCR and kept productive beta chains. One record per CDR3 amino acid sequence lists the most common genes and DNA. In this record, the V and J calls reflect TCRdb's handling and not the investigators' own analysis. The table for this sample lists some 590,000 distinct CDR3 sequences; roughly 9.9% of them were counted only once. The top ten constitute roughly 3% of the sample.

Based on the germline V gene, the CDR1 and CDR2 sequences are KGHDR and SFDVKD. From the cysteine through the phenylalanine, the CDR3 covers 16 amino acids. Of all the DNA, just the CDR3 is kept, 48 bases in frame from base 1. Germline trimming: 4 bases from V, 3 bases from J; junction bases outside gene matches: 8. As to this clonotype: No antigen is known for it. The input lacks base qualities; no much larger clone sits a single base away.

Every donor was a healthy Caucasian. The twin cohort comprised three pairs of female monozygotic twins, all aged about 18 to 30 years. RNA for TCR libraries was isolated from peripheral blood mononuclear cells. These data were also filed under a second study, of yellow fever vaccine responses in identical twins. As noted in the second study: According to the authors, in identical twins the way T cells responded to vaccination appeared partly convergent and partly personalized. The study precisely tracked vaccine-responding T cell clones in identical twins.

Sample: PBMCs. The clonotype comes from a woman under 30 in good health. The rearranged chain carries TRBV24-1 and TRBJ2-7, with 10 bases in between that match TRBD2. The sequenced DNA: TGTGCCACCAGTGACAACCCGACTAGCGGGCACTACGAGCAGTACTTC. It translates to CATSDNPTSGHYEQYF.